This entry features one TCR beta chain sequence. This sample is part of a study of blood T cell repertoires in COVID-19. With 4 bases removed from V and 3 bases from J, the gap between germline ends came to 9 bases. The CDR3 sequence is 13 residues long. Germline values: CDR1 LGHNA, CDR2 YSLEER. Here immunoSEQ multiplex PCR was the method, and the copy in TCRdb shows in-frame clones only, minus some. Seen here are 150,000 to 190,000 clones, roughly 80% observed once, and the top ten hold around 7.7%. The chain joins TRBV4-3 to TRBJ1-1; D gene ambiguous. The receptor was derived from a man between 50 and 59 years old who had recovered from COVID-19. Sequenced input: PBMCs or T cells enriched from blood (not recorded which). The CDR3 is CASSPNSYTEAFF. The CDR3 nucleotides read TGCGCCAGCAGCCCGAACAGCTACACTGAAGCTTTCTTT.